The T cell receptor beta chain described here comes from a study of T cell responses to AZD1222 COVID-19 vaccine. There are 15 residues in the CDR3. V lost 5 bases to trimming and J lost 0 bases, with 11 bases between them. Looked up from germline, CDR1 is SGHTA and CDR2 is FQGNSA. The repertoire was sequenced with immunoSEQ multiplex PCR; TCRdb's copy has only in-frame clones and lacks some. Of roughly 100,000 clones listed, 70% to 90% were seen once; the top ten hold about an eighth. The rearrangement uses TRBV7-2 and TRBJ1-3; no firm D call. The sequenced sample was peripheral blood, obtained on day 0 of AZD1222 vaccination. The clonotype comes from an adult in good health. For the CDR3, the DNA is TGTGCCAGCAGCCCCTATCTGAACTCTGGAAACACCATATATTTT. It specifies CASSPYLNSGNTIYF.